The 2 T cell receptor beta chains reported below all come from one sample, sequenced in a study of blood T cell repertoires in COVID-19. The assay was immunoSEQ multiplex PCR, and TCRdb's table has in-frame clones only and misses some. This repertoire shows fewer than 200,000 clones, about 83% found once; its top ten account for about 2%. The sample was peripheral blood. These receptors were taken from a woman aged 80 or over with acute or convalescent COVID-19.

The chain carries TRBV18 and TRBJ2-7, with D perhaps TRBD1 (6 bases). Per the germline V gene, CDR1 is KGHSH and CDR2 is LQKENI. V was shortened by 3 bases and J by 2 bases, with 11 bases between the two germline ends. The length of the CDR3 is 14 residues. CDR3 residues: CASSPRQETYEQYF. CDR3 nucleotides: TGTGCCAGCTCACCTAGACAGGAGACCTACGAGCAGTACTTC.

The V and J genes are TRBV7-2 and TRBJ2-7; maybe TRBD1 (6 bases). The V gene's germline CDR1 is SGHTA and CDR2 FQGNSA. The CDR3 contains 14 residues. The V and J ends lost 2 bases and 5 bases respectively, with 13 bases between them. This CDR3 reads CASSLRTGPHEQYF. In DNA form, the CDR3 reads TGTGCCAGCAGCTTAAGAACAGGGCCCCACGAGCAGTACTTC.